These 21 T cell receptor beta chains share one sample of origin, sequenced in a study of post-analysis software for immune sequencing data (dated by TCRdb to between 2015 and 2017). Study-level results and caveats: Patients showed significantly higher frequencies than controls for a handful of TRBV segments, among them TRBV5-6, TRBV5-1 and TRBV20-1.

The method behind the library was PCR. TCRdb records Illumina HiSeq 2500 as the sequencer. To reduce PCR and sequencing biases, unique molecular identifiers were built into the TCR beta cDNA libraries. TCRdb's own reprocessing of the public reads used fastp at Q25 and MiXCR and kept productive beta chains. All rows with the same CDR3 protein become a single entry with the most common DNA and genes. The sample has around 200,000 distinct CDR3 sequences on record, roughly 28% of them singletons. The ten largest clones add up to about 3.7% of the sample. These receptors lack a known antigen. Sequenced material: blood. These receptors originate from a girl younger than 18 with multiple sclerosis.

This clonotype was counted ten times or more. The chain employs TRBV6-5 and TRBJ2-7, with D possibly matching TRBD1 (5 bases). The CDR3 sequence is 14 residues long. The V end was cut by 5 bases, the J end by 0 bases, with 11 bases between. Looked up from germline, CDR1 is MNHEY and CDR2 is SVGAGI. CDR3 bases: TGTGCCAGCAGTACAGGTGCGAGCTCCTACGAGCAGTACTTC. Translating it yields CASSTGASSYEQYF.

The V gene is TRBV2, the J gene TRBJ2-2; D is unclear. The V end was cut by 1 base, the J end by 0 bases, with 9 bases between. The CDR3 is 16 amino acids. CDR1 and CDR2 (germline): SNHLY, FYNNEI. CDR3 bases: TGTGCCAGCAGTGAAGAGTCGGCAGCGAACACCGGGGAGCTGTTTTTT. It is translated as CASSEESAANTGELFF.

This clonotype has just a few counts. The chain uses TRBV18 and TRBJ2-1; 7 positions match TRBD1. Germline values: CDR1 KGHSH, CDR2 LQKENI. Trimming at V came to 4 bases and at J to 13 bases, leaving 16 bases not matched to a gene. CDR3 size: 15 residues. The CDR3 coding sequence is TGTGCCAGCTCACTCCCGGGACAGAGAGGAGAGACCCAGTTCTTC. Residues: CASSLPGQRGETQFF.

On this clonotype itself: A read error may explain this, as a much larger clone is one base away. This chain uses TRBV29-1 with TRBJ2-1; D is unresolved. The J call is in doubt because the DNA end fits TRBJ2-7 better. The germline gives CDR1 SQVTM, CDR2 ANQGSEA. The CDR3 runs to 18 residues. The DNA of the CDR3 is TGCAGCGTTGACACCTACGGGTCGGCCTTCCGCTCCTACAATGAGCAGTACTTC. Translating it yields CSVDTYGSAFRSYNEQYF.

This clonotype has a count of ten or more. This rearrangement joins TRBV6-5 to TRBJ1-6; TRBD1 is a possible D gene (5 bases). CDR1 and CDR2 from the germline V gene are MNHEY and SVGAGI. The V gene lost 0 bases and the J gene lost 7 bases, with 13 bases spanning the gap. The CDR3 totals 16 residues. This CDR3 is CASSYSSNWGNSPLHF. The CDR3 DNA follows: TGTGCCAGCAGTTACTCGAGTAACTGGGGGAATTCACCCCTCCACTTT.

This clonotype was counted between two and nine times. The rearrangement links TRBV9 to TRBJ2-3, with 10 bases fitting TRBD2. The CDR3 is 18 residues long. V lost 5 bases, J lost 1 base, and 13 bases stayed unmatched. CDR1 is SGDLS and CDR2 is YYNGEE in the germline V gene. The CDR3 nucleotides read TGTGCCAGCAGTCTAGCGGCTAGCGGGGGAGGCGGCACAGATACGCAGTATTTT. Its translation: CASSLAASGGGGTDTQYF.

The V call is TRBV4-1, the J call TRBJ2-3; 7 nucleotides match TRBD2. The CDR3 is 16 residues long. J was trimmed by 0 bases and V by 1 base; bases with no gene match: 4. Germline CDR1 and CDR2: MGHRA and YSYEKL. The CDR3 spells CASSQGSSGSTDTQYF. The CDR3 region has the DNA TGCGCCAGCAGCCAAGGGAGTAGCGGGAGCACAGATACGCAGTATTTT.

Regarding this clonotype: This may be a read error: a much more frequent sequence differs by one nucleotide. V is TRBV20-1 and J is TRBJ2-7; D may be TRBD1 (6 bases). Germline-derived CDR1 and CDR2 are DFQATT and SNEGSKA (reference sequence). Trimming removed 5 bases at V and 7 bases at J, with 18 bases between. This CDR3 comprises 13 residues. The CDR3 DNA sequence: TGCAGTGCTGGCTGGGACAACTACAATGAGCAGTACTTC. Its protein is CSAGWDNYNEQYF.

Ten or more counts support this clonotype. V and J are TRBV5-1 and TRBJ2-5; the D is unclear. CDR1 is SGHRS and CDR2 is YFSETQ in the germline V gene. The length of the CDR3 is 16 residues. V lost 2 bases to trimming and J lost 4 bases, with 18 bases between them. CDR3 loop: CASSFPNTALGETQYF. CDR3 nucleotides: TGCGCCAGCAGCTTCCCTAATACAGCGCTCGGAGAGACCCAGTACTTC.

This clonotype was counted at least ten times. The chain joins TRBV6-5 to TRBJ2-7; 11 bases align to TRBD2. The CDR3 runs to 14 residues. J gave up 3 bases and V 6 bases, and 4 bases lay outside the gene matches. Germline V gives CDR1 MNHEY, CDR2 SVGAGI. The DNA of the CDR3 is TGTGCCAGCAGAGTACTAGCGGGGGACTACGAGCAGTACTTC. It yields the protein CASRVLAGDYEQYF.

This clonotype was recorded many times. The rearrangement joins TRBV10-2 to TRBJ1-2, with 7 bases matching TRBD1. The V and J ends lost 6 bases and 10 bases, in that order; junction bases with no gene match: 8. In germline, CDR1 is WSHSY, CDR2 SAAADI. This CDR3 contains 12 residues. CDR3 nucleotide sequence: TGCGCCAGCAGAGGGACAGATCAAGACTACACCTTC. Amino acids: CASRGTDQDYTF.

This clonotype was observed at least ten times. The gene calls are TRBV20-1 and TRBJ2-4; 9 nucleotides align to TRBD2. Germline V gene lookup returns CDR1 DFQATT and CDR2 SNEGSKA (reference sequence). The CDR3 loop spans 14 amino acids. The ends lost 6 bases at V and 4 bases at J; junction bases unmatched: 7. In DNA form, the CDR3 reads TGCAGTGCCAGAAGGGCGGGAGGGAAAAACATTCAGTACTTC. Its protein is CSARRAGGKNIQYF.

The chain couples TRBV10-3 to TRBJ1-1; D not resolved. The CDR3 is made up of 13 amino acids. The germline gives CDR1 ENHRY, CDR2 SYGVKD. Trimming removed 4 bases at V and 2 bases at J, with 8 bases between. The CDR3 loop is CAISAQTNTEAFF. DNA of the CDR3: TGTGCCATCAGTGCACAGACAAACACTGAAGCTTTCTTT.

V usage is TRBV29-1 and J usage is TRBJ2-1; D perhaps matches TRBD1 (5 bases). The V gene's germline CDR1 is SQVTM and CDR2 ANQGSEA. Trimming pared 1 base from V and 5 bases from J, leaving 18 bases between. The CDR3 extends over 16 amino acids. The CDR3 DNA follows: TGCAGCGTTGAAGTTTATCTGGGTCAGACAGACAATGAGCAGTTCTTC. Translated, it gives CSVEVYLGQTDNEQFF.

The chain links TRBV20-1 to TRBJ1-3, with TRBD1 matching 7 bases. CDR3 length equals 14 residues. Trimming removed 4 bases from V and 3 bases from J; junction bases left unmatched: 6. Germline CDR1 reads DFQATT; CDR2 reads SNEGSKA (reference sequence). The CDR3 loop reads CSATTGRNGNTIYF. CDR3 bases: TGCAGTGCTACGACAGGGAGAAATGGAAACACCATATATTTT.

The chain recombines TRBV5-1 with TRBJ2-2; weak D call: TRBD1 (6 bases). Germline-derived CDR1 and CDR2 are SGHRS and YFSETQ. V was cut by 4 bases and J by 4 bases, with 14 bases left in between. CDR3 size: 15 residues. DNA for the CDR3: TGCGCCAGCAGCCTACGGGACACTTCCACCGGGGAGCTGTTTTTT. It yields the protein CASSLRDTSTGELFF.

Note on this clonotype: One junction end disagrees with the germline gene, perhaps due to a read error. This chain uses TRBV2 with TRBJ2-1; 9 bases align to TRBD2. In germline, CDR1 is SNHLY, CDR2 FYNNEI. The CDR3 sequence is 14 residues long. CDR3 DNA: TGTACCAGCAGGCTAGCGGGACTAGACAATGAGCAGTTCTTC. It specifies CTSRLAGLDNEQFF.

This clonotype was seen repeatedly, ten times or more. This sequence joins TRBV4-1 and TRBJ1-2, with D possibly matching TRBD1 (6 bases). Germline V gene data show CDR1 as MGHRA and CDR2 as YSYEKL. This CDR3 region has 15 residues. V gave up 5 bases and J gave up 4 bases, with 17 bases separating them. In DNA, the CDR3 is TGCGCCAGCAGCGATCCGGTGGGGGGCACCTATGGCTACACCTTC. Its protein product is CASSDPVGGTYGYTF.

This clonotype showed up many times. The genes are TRBV29-1 and TRBJ1-2; 8 bases are a match to TRBD1. This CDR3 comprises 12 residues. V trimming: 6 bases; J trimming: 6 bases; junction bases outside the gene matches: 6. Per the germline V gene, CDR1 is SQVTM and CDR2 is ANQGSEA. The DNA for the CDR3 is TGCAGCGTAACGGACAGGGTAGATGGCTACACCTTC. Its protein is CSVTDRVDGYTF.

The chain recombines TRBV6-5 with TRBJ2-3, with D tentatively TRBD1 (6 bases). Germline loops: CDR1 MNHEY, CDR2 SVGAGI. Deletions cut 2 bases from V and 2 bases from J, with 11 bases between. The CDR3 length is 15 residues. This CDR3 is CASSYGGSSTDTQYF. CDR3 in DNA: TGTGCCAGCAGTTACGGGGGCTCTTCCACAGATACGCAGTATTTT.

CDR3 coding DNA: TGTGCCAGCAGCCCAAGGGGCGGCTATGGCTACACCTTC. Its protein product is CASSPRGGYGYTF. The chain couples TRBV3-1 to TRBJ1-2, with a weak D call TRBD1 (5 bases). The germline V gene encodes CDR1 LGHDT and CDR2 YNNKEL (reference sequence). Trimming cost V 4 bases and J 4 bases, with 10 bases left between them. This CDR3 has 13 residues.